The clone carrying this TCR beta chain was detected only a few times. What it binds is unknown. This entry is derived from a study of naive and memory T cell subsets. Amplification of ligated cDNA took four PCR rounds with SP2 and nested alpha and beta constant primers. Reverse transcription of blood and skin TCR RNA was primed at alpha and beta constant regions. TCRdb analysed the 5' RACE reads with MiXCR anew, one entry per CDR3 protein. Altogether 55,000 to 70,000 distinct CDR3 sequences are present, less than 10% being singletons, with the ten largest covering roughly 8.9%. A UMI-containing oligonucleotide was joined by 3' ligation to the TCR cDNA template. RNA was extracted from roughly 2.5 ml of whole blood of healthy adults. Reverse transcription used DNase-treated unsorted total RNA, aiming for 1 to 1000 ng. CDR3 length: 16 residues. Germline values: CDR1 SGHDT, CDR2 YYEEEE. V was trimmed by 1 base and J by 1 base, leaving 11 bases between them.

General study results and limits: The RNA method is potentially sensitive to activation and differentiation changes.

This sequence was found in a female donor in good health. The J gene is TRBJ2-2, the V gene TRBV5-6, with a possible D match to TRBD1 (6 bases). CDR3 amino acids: CASSLRTALNTGELFF. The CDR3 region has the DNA TGTGCCAGCAGCTTGAGGACAGCCCTGAACACCGGGGAGCTGTTTTTT.